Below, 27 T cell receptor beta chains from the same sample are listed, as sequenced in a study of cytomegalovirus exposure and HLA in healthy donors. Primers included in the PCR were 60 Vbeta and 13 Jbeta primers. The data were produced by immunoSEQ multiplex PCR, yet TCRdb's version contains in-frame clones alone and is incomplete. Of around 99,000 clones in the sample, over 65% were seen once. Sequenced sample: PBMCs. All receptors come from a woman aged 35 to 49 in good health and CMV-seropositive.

The CDR3 region is CASSAYRGPNYGYTF. CDR3 sequence (DNA): TGTGCCAGCAGCGCCTACAGGGGCCCTAACTATGGCTACACCTTC. V gene TRBV9 combines with J gene TRBJ1-2; TRBD1 agrees at 7 bases. With V trimmed by 3 bases and J by 0 bases, 5 bases remained unmatched. Germline lookup yields CDR1 SGDLS and CDR2 YYNGEE. This CDR3 is 15 amino acids long.

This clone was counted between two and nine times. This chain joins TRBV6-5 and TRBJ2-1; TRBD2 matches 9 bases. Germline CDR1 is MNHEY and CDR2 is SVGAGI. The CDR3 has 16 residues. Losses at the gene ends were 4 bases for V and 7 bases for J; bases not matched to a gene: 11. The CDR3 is CASSSRTSVAGNEQFF. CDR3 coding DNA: TGTGCCAGCAGTTCCAGGACTAGCGTCGCGGGAAATGAGCAGTTCTTC.

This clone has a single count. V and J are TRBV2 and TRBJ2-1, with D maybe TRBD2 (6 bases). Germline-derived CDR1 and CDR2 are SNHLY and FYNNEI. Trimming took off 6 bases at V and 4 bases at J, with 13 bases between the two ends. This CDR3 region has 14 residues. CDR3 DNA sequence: TGTGCCAGCAGGCCTAGCGCCACTTACAATGAGCAGTTCTTC. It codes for CASRPSATYNEQFF.

CDR3 DNA sequence: TGCGCCAGCAGCTTGGACAGGGCCCATGGCTACACCTTC. It specifies CASSLDRAHGYTF. The chain has TRBV5-1 and TRBJ1-2; possibly TRBD1 for D (6 bases). V lost 0 bases and J lost 6, with 9 bases in between. This CDR3 has 13 residues. Looked up from germline, CDR1 is SGHRS and CDR2 is YFSETQ.

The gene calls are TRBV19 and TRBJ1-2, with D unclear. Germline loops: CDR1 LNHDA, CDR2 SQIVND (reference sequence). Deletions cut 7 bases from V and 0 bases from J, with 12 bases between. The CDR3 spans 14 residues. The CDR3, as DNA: TGTGCCAGTACTGAGAGCTATCCTAACTATGGCTACACCTTC. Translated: CASTESYPNYGYTF.

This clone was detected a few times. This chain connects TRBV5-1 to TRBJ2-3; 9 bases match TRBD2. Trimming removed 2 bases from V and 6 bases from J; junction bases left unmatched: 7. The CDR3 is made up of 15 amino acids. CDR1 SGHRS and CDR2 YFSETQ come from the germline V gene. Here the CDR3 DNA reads TGCGCCAGCAGCTTCCAGCGGGGGGCCGGGGATACGCAGTATTTT. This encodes CASSFQRGAGDTQYF.

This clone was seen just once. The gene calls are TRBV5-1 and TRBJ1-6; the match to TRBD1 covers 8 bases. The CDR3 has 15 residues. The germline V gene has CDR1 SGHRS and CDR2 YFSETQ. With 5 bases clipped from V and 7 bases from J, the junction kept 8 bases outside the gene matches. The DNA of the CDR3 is TGCGCCAGCAGTTCCGACAGGGGTGGGAATTCACCCCTCCACTTT. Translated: CASSSDRGGNSPLHF.

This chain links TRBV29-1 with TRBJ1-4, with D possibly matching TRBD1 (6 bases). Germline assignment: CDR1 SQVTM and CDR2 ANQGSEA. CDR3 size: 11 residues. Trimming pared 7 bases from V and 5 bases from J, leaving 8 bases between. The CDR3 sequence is CSGQENEKLFF. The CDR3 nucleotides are TGCAGCGGACAGGAGAATGAAAAACTGTTTTTT.

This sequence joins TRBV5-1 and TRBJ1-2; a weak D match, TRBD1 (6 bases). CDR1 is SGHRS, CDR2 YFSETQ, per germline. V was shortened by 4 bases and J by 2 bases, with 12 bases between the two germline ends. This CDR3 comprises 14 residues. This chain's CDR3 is CASSGRDINYGYTF. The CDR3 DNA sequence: TGCGCCAGCAGCGGCCGGGACATAAACTATGGCTACACCTTC.

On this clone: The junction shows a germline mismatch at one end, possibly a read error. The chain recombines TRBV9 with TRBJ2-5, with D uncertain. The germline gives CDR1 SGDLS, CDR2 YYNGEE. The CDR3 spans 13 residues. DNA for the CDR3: TGTGCCAGCAGCGCCCCCCCCCAAGAGGCCCAGTACTTC. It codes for CASSAPPQEAQYF.

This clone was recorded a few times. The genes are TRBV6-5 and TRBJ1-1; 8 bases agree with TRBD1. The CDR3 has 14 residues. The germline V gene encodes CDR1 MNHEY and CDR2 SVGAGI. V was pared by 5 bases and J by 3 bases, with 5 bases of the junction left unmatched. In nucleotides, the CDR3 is TGTGCCAGCAGTCCCCAGGGGGCTCACACTGAAGCTTTCTTT. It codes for CASSPQGAHTEAFF.

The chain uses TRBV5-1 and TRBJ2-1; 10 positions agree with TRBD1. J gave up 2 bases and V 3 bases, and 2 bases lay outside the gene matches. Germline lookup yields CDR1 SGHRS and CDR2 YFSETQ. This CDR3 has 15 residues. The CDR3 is CASSSGQGAYNEQFF. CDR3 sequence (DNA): TGCGCCAGCAGCTCCGGACAGGGGGCCTACAATGAGCAGTTCTTC. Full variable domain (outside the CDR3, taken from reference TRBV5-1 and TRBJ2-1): KAGVTQTPRYLIKTRGQQVTLSCSPISGHRSVSWYQQTPGQGLQFLFEYFSETQRNKGNFPGRFSGRQFSNSRSEMNVSTLELGDSALYLCASSSGQGAYNEQFFGPGTRLTVL.

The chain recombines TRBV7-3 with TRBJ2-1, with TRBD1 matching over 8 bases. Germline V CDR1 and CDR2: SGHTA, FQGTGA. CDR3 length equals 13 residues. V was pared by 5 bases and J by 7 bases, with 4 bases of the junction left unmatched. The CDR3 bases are TGTGCCAGCAGCGTGGACAGGGCGAATGAGCAGTTCTTC. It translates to CASSVDRANEQFF.

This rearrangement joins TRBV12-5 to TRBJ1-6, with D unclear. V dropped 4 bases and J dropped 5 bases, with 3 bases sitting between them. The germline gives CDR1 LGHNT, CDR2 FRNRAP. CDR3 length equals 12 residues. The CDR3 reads CASGSDNSPLHF. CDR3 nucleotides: TGTGCTAGTGGTTCAGATAATTCACCCCTCCACTTT. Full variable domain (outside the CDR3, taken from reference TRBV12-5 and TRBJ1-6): DARVTQTPRHKVTEMGQEVTMRCQPILGHNTVFWYRQTMMQGLELLAYFRNRAPLDDSGMPKDRFSAEMPDATLATLKIQPSEPRDSAVYFCASGSDNSPLHFGNGTRLTVT.

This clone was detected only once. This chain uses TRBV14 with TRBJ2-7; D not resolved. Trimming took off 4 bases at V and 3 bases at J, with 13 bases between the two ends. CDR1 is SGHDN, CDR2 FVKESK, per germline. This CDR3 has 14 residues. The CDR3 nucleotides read TGTGCCAGCAGCCTGGTAGGAGACCTCTACGAGCAGTACTTC. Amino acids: CASSLVGDLYEQYF.

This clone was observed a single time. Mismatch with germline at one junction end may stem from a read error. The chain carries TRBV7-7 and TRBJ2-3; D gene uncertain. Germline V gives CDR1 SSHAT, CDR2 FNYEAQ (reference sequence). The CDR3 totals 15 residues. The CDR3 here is CASSARYESTDTQYF. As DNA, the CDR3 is TGTGCTAGCAGCGCCCGATACGAGAGCACAGATACGCAGTATTTT.

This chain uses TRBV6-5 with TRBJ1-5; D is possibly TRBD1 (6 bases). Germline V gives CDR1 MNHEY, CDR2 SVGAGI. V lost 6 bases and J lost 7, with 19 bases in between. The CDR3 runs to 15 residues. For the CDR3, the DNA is TGTGCCAGCAGCCTTAAATCGACAGGTACCCAGCCCCAGCATTTT. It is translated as CASSLKSTGTQPQHF.

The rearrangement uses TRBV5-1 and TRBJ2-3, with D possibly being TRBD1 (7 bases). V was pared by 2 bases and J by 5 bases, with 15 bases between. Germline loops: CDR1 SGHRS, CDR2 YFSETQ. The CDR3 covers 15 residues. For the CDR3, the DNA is TGCGCCAGCAGCTTCTTTTCAGGGGGGATAGATACGCAGTATTTT. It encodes CASSFFSGGIDTQYF. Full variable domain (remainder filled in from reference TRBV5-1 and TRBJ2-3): KAGVTQTPRYLIKTRGQQVTLSCSPISGHRSVSWYQQTPGQGLQFLFEYFSETQRNKGNFPGRFSGRQFSNSRSEMNVSTLELGDSALYLCASSFFSGGIDTQYFGPGTRLTVL.

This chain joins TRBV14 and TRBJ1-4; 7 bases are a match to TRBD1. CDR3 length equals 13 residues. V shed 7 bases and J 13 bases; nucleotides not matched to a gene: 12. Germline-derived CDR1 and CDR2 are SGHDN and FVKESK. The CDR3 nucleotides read TGTGCCAGCATACTGGGACAGAGGGTTTTACTGTTTTTT. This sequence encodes CASILGQRVLLFF.

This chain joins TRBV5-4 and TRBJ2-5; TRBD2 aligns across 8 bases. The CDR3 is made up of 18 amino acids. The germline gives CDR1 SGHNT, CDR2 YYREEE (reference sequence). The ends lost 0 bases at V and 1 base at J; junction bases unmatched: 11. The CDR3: CASSLALFGGGLQETQYF. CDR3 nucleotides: TGTGCCAGCAGCTTGGCCTTATTCGGCGGGGGGCTCCAAGAGACCCAGTACTTC.

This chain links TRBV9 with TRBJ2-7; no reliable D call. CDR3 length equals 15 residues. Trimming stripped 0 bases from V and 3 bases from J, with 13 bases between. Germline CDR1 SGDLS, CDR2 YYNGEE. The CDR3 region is CASSVGRGSSYEQYF. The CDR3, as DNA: TGTGCCAGCAGCGTAGGGAGAGGATCCAGCTACGAGCAGTACTTC.

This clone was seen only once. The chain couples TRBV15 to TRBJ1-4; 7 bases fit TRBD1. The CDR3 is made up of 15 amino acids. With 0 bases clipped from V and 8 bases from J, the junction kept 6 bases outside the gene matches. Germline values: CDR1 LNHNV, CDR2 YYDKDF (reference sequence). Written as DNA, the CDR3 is TGTGCCACCAGCAGAGATCGGGACAGAAGGGAAAAACTGTTTTTT. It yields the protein CATSRDRDRREKLFF. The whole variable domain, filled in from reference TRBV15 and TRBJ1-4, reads DAMVIQNPRYQVTQFGKPVTLSCSQTLNHNVMYWYQQKSSQAPKLLFHYYDKDFNNEADTPDNFQSRRPNTSFCFLDIRSPGLGDTAMYLCATSRDRDRREKLFFGSGTQLSVL.

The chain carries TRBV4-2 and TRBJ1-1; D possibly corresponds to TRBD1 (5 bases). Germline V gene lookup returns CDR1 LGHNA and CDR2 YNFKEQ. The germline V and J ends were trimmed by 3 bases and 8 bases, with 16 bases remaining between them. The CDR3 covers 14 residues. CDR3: CASSHPGGFAEAFF. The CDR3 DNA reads TGTGCCAGCAGCCACCCGGGGGGTTTCGCCGAAGCTTTCTTT.

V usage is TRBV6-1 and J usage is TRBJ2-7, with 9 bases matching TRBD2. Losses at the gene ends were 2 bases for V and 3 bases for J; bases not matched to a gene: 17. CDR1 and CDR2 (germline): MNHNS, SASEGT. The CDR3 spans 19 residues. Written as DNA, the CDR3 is TGTGCCAGCAGTGAACCGCAATACACAGCGGGGGGCATCCTCTACGAGCAGTACTTC. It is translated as CASSEPQYTAGGILYEQYF.

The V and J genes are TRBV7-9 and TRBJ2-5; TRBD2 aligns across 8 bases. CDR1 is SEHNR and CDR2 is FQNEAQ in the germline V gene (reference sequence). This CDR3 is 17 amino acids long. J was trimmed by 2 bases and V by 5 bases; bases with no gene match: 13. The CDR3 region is CASSRGSRLALQETQYF. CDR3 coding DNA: TGTGCCAGCAGCCGTGGGTCCCGACTAGCGTTGCAAGAGACCCAGTACTTC.

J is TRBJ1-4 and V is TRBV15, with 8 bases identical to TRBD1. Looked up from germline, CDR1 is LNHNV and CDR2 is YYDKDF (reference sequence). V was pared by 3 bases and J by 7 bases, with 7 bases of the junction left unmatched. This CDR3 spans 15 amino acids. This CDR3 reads CATSREQGVREKLFF. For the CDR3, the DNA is TGTGCCACCAGCAGGGAACAGGGGGTCCGTGAAAAACTGTTTTTT.

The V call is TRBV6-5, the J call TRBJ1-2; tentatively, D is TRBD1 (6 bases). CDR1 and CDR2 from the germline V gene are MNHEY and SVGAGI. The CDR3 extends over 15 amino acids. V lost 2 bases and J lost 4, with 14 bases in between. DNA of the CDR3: TGTGCCAGCAGTTACGACAGGAAAGGCTCCTATGGCTACACCTTC. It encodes CASSYDRKGSYGYTF.